This TCR beta chain was identified during a study of cytotoxic CD8 clonotypes in ibrutinib-treated CLL. Losses at the gene ends were 10 bases for V and 6 bases for J; bases not matched to a gene: 3. The CDR3 is 11 amino acids. The germline gives CDR1 LNHDA, CDR2 SQIVND (reference sequence). Using immunoSEQ multiplex PCR, the repertoire was profiled, and TCRdb retains in-frame clones only, with some absent. The sample lists around 250,000 clones; under 75% were seen once. The gene calls are TRBV19 and TRBJ1-2; 9 bases line up with TRBD1. The receptor comes from a human donor with chronic lymphocytic leukemia. The sequences come from PBMCs, collected after 24 months of ibrutinib treatment. In DNA form, the CDR3 reads TGTGCCACCGGGACAGGGAATGGCTACACCTTC. Its translation is CATGTGNGYTF.